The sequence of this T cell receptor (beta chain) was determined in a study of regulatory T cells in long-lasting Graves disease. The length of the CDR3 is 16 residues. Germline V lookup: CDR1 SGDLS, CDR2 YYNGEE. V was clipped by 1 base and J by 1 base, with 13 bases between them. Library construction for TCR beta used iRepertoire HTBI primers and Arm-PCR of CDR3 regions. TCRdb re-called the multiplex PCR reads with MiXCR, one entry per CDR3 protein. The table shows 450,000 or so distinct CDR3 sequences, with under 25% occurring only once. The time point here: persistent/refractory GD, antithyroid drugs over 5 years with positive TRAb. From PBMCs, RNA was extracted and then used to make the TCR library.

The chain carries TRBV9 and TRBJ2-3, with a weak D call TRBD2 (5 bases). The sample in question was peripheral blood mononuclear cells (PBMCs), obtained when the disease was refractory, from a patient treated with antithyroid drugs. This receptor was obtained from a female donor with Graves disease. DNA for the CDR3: TGTGCCAGCAGCGTAACGGGGAGTTTGGGCACAGATACGCAGTATTTT. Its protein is CASSVTGSLGTDTQYF.